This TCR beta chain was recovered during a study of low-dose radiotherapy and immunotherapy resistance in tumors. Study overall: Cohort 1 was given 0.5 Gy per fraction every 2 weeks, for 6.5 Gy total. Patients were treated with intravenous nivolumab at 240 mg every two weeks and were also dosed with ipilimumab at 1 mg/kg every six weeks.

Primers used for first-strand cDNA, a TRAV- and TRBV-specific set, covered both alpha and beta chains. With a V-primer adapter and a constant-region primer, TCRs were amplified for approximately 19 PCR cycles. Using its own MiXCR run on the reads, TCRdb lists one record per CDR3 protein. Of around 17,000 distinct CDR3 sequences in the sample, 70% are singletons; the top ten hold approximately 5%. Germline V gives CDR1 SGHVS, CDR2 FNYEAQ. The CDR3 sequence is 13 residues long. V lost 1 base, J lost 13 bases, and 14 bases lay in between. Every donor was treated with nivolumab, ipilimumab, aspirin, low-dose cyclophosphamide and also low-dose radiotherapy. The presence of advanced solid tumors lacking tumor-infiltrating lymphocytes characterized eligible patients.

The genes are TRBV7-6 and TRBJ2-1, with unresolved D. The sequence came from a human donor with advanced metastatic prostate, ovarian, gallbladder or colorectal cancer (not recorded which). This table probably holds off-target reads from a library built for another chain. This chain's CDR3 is CASSLGTGSPQFF. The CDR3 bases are TGTGCCAGCAGCTTAGGCACCGGAAGTCCTCAGTTCTTC.